This entry lists 26 T cell receptor beta chains sequenced from one sample in a study of PD-L1 blockade in urothelial cancer. Method: immunoSEQ multiplex PCR; TCRdb's copy keeps in-frame clones and lacks some. The table has more than 55,000 clones, 70% to 90% seen once. The sample consisted of PBMCs, taken around atezolizumab (anti-PD-L1) treatment. The receptors come from a man between 45 and 60 years old with urothelial cancer.

On this clone: An end of the junction differs from the germline gene, which may be a read error. This rearrangement joins TRBV27 to TRBJ2-3, with 7 bases aligning to TRBD2. The CDR3 length is 14 residues. In germline, CDR1 is MNHEY, CDR2 SMNVEV (reference sequence). In nucleotides, the CDR3 is TGTGCCAGCTGTTTTAGCGGGTCCGGCCATACGCAGTATTTT. Translating it yields CASCFSGSGHTQYF.

The chain couples TRBV19 to TRBJ2-2; 14 nucleotides agree with TRBD2. After removal of 3 bases from V and 3 bases from J, the junction contained 6 bases not matched to a gene. Germline CDR1 reads LNHDA; CDR2 reads SQIVND (reference sequence). This CDR3 region has 18 residues. As DNA, the CDR3 is TGTGCCAGTAGTATGCGGACTAGCGGGAGGTCGTACACCGGGGAGCTGTTTTTT. Encoded protein: CASSMRTSGRSYTGELFF.

This clone was seen just once. V is TRBV5-4 and J is TRBJ2-2; 11 bases are a match to TRBD2. Germline-derived CDR1 and CDR2 are SGHNT and YYREEE (reference sequence). This CDR3 contains 17 residues. The J segment lost 6 bases and the V segment lost 0 bases, leaving 7 bases of the junction unmatched. DNA for the CDR3: TGTGCCAGCAGCTTGGTTCTAGCGGGAGGCATGTCCGGGGAGCTGTTTTTT. It encodes CASSLVLAGGMSGELFF.

A single count supports this clone. This chain uses TRBV28 with TRBJ2-7; 7 bases line up with TRBD1. V trimming: 2 bases; J trimming: 5 bases; junction bases outside the gene matches: 3. This CDR3 is 13 amino acids long. CDR1 and CDR2 from the germline V gene are MDHEN and SYDVKM. Here the CDR3 DNA reads TGTGCCAGCAGTTTAGACAGGGTCCACGAGCAGTACTTC. It specifies CASSLDRVHEQYF.

V usage is TRBV10-2 and J usage is TRBJ2-7; 7 bases line up with TRBD2. The CDR3 is 16 amino acids. Trimming cost V 0 bases and J 0 bases; bases outside gene matches: 5. In germline, CDR1 is WSHSY, CDR2 SAAADI. CDR3 amino acids: CASSESSGDFSYEQYF. CDR3 sequence (DNA): TGCGCCAGCAGTGAGTCGAGCGGGGACTTCTCCTACGAGCAGTACTTC.

V and J are TRBV7-9 and TRBJ2-1; D is perhaps TRBD2 (7 bases). The CDR3 spans 15 residues. In germline, CDR1 is SEHNR, CDR2 FQNEAQ (reference sequence). Trimming cost V 5 bases and J 10 bases, with 21 bases left between them. CDR3 DNA sequence: TGTGCCAGCAGCCAGGGGCGGGCGGGAGCCGGAGAGCAGTTCTTC. It translates to CASSQGRAGAGEQFF. Full variable domain (rest looked up from reference TRBV7-9 and TRBJ2-1): DTGVSQNPRHKITKRGQNVTFRCDPISEHNRLYWYRQTLGQGPEFLTYFQNEAQLEKSRLLSDRFSAERPKGSFSTLEIQRTEQGDSAMYLCASSQGRAGAGEQFFGPGTRLTVL.

The chain links TRBV5-1 to TRBJ2-5; 10 bases align to TRBD1. Germline CDR1 reads SGHRS; CDR2 reads YFSETQ. This CDR3 is built from 15 residues. Trimming took 5 bases from V and 1 from J; bases not matched to a gene: 5. The CDR3 bases are TGCGCCAGCAGGCCCGGGACAGGGGCCCAAGAGACCCAGTACTTC. This gives the protein CASRPGTGAQETQYF.

The CDR3: CASTWTSGSYEQFF. CDR3 nucleotides: TGTGCCAGCACCTGGACTAGCGGGAGCTATGAGCAGTTCTTC. The chain employs TRBV6-9 and TRBJ2-1, with 13 bases identical to TRBD2. This CDR3 is 14 amino acids long. In germline, CDR1 is MNHGY, CDR2 SVAAGI. The junction had 5 bases not matched to a gene; V was cut back by 7 bases and J by 8 bases.

The sample holds one count of this clone. This chain connects TRBV9 to TRBJ2-7; 8 positions agree with TRBD1. There are 13 residues in the CDR3. Germline V gene sequence: CDR1 SGDLS, CDR2 YYNGEE. The J segment lost 5 bases and the V segment lost 3 bases, leaving 4 bases of the junction unmatched. The CDR3 bases are TGTGCCAGCAGCGGCCCAGGGGGCCACGAGCAGTACTTC. Translating it yields CASSGPGGHEQYF.

The rearrangement links TRBV5-1 to TRBJ2-1; 12 bases align to TRBD1. The CDR3 is 16 residues long. Germline V CDR1 and CDR2: SGHRS, YFSETQ. Trimming cost V 4 bases and J 8 bases; bases outside gene matches: 10. CDR3 protein: CASSKVPGQGADEQFF. Written as DNA, the CDR3 is TGCGCCAGCAGCAAGGTCCCGGGACAGGGGGCCGATGAGCAGTTCTTC.

The genes are TRBV5-5 and TRBJ2-5; 7 bases map to TRBD1. Germline lookup yields CDR1 SGHKS and CDR2 YYEKEE (reference sequence). The CDR3 length is 13 residues. V dropped 5 bases and J dropped 4; count of bases not matched to a gene: 5. The CDR3 bases are TGTGCCAGCAGAAAGACAGGGCCAGAGACCCAGTACTTC. Encoded protein: CASRKTGPETQYF.

The J gene is TRBJ2-1, the V gene TRBV5-4, with TRBD2 matching 11 bases. This CDR3 region has 16 residues. CDR1 and CDR2 from the germline V gene are SGHNT and YYREEE (reference sequence). J was trimmed by 4 bases and V by 3 bases; bases with no gene match: 6. The CDR3 DNA is TGTGCCAGCAGCTCCCTGACTAGCGGGATGTACAATGAGCAGTTCTTC. It codes for CASSSLTSGMYNEQFF.

This chain connects TRBV5-6 to TRBJ2-1, with TRBD2 as a possible D gene (5 bases). With 3 bases removed from V and 3 bases from J, the gap between germline ends came to 7 bases. CDR3 length: 13 residues. From germline, CDR1 is SGHDT and CDR2 YYEEEE. The CDR3 DNA is TGTGCCAGCAGCTATACTAGCTACAATGAGCAGTTCTTC. Encoded protein: CASSYTSYNEQFF.

This clone was observed a single time. The chain is built from TRBV6-1 and TRBJ2-3; 9 nucleotides line up with TRBD2. The trim removed 6 bases at V and 3 bases at J, leaving 4 bases unmatched. CDR3 size: 14 residues. Germline V lookup: CDR1 MNHNS, CDR2 SASEGT. The CDR3 region has the DNA TGTGCCAGCAGGATTAGCGGGAGTACAGATACGCAGTATTTT. Its protein is CASRISGSTDTQYF.

The DNA for the CDR3 is TGTGCCAGCAGTTACAACGCAGGGCACCACGAGCAGTACTTC. Amino acids: CASSYNAGHHEQYF. The rearrangement uses TRBV6-5 and TRBJ2-7, with a tentative D call TRBD1 (5 bases). Germline V gene lookup returns CDR1 MNHEY and CDR2 SVGAGI. The CDR3 has 14 amino acids. Trimming cost V 2 bases and J 5 bases, with 13 bases left between them.

This rearrangement joins TRBV5-4 to TRBJ1-2; 7 nucleotides agree with TRBD1. CDR3 length equals 13 residues. Trimming removed 4 bases from V and 5 bases from J; junction bases left unmatched: 5. In germline, CDR1 is SGHNT, CDR2 YYREEE (reference sequence). The CDR3 sequence: CASSLDRRYGYTF. CDR3 bases: TGTGCCAGCAGCCTGGACAGGAGATATGGCTACACCTTC.

The chain employs TRBV5-1 and TRBJ2-1, with TRBD1 matching over 8 bases. From germline, CDR1 is SGHRS and CDR2 YFSETQ. The CDR3 has 15 residues. V shed 0 bases and J 7 bases; nucleotides not matched to a gene: 6. Written as DNA, the CDR3 is TGCGCCAGCAGCTTGGGCCAGGGGGCGGGGAATGAGCAGTTCTTC. It is translated as CASSLGQGAGNEQFF. Full variable domain (outside the CDR3, taken from reference TRBV5-1 and TRBJ2-1): KAGVTQTPRYLIKTRGQQVTLSCSPISGHRSVSWYQQTPGQGLQFLFEYFSETQRNKGNFPGRFSGRQFSNSRSEMNVSTLELGDSALYLCASSLGQGAGNEQFFGPGTRLTVL.

This clone appeared a single time. As DNA, the CDR3 is TGCGCCAGCAGCTCCCTAGAGGGTAGCCGGGAGCTGTTTTTT. Translated: CASSSLEGSRELFF. This sequence joins TRBV5-1 and TRBJ2-2, with a tentative D call TRBD2 (5 bases). Trimming cost V 3 bases and J 9 bases, with 15 bases left between them. The germline V gene has CDR1 SGHRS and CDR2 YFSETQ. This CDR3 has 14 amino acids.

The count of this clone is one. The chain's CDR3 is CATLKSPANVLTF. CDR3 coding DNA: TGTGCCACCCTAAAGAGTCCGGCCAACGTCCTGACTTTC. This chain joins TRBV7-9 and TRBJ2-6; no clear D gene. Germline assignment: CDR1 SEHNR and CDR2 FQNEAQ (reference sequence). Trimming removed 10 bases from V and 6 bases from J, with 13 bases in between. The length of the CDR3 is 13 residues.

This chain joins TRBV19 and TRBJ2-5, with 8 bases that match TRBD1. CDR3 size: 15 residues. The V and J ends lost 1 base and 0 bases, in that order; junction bases with no gene match: 1. The germline gives CDR1 LNHDA, CDR2 SQIVND (reference sequence). CDR3 region: CASSIGTGYQETQYF. CDR3 DNA: TGTGCCAGTAGTATAGGGACAGGGTACCAAGAGACCCAGTACTTC.

The genes are TRBV11-3 and TRBJ2-2, with 10 bases matching TRBD2. With 2 bases clipped from V and 2 bases from J, the junction kept 2 bases outside the gene matches. Germline V CDR1 and CDR2: SGHNT, YENEEA. The CDR3 has 16 residues. The CDR3 sequence is CASSLRTSGNTGELFF. CDR3 nucleotides: TGTGCCAGCAGCTTACGGACTAGCGGCAACACCGGGGAGCTGTTTTTT.

The chain links TRBV7-3 to TRBJ1-1; D remains unclear. The CDR3 is 15 residues long. CDR1 and CDR2 (germline): SGHTA, FQGTGA. V lost 5 bases and J lost 5, with 18 bases in between. The CDR3 sequence: CASSLSPGSPTEAFF. The CDR3 region has the DNA TGTGCCAGCAGCCTTTCCCCCGGGTCGCCGACTGAAGCTTTCTTT.

The CDR3 DNA reads TGTGCCAGCAGCCAGGGACACAGTTATGGCTACACCTTC. This translates into CASSQGHSYGYTF. The gene calls are TRBV7-9 and TRBJ1-2; the D gene is possibly TRBD1 (6 bases). The CDR3 extends over 13 amino acids. Per germline, CDR1 SEHNR and CDR2 FQNEAQ (reference sequence). V was clipped by 5 bases and J by 5 bases, with 12 bases between them.

The gene calls are TRBV14 and TRBJ1-2, with D tentatively TRBD1 (6 bases). V shed 8 bases and J shed 8 bases, with 18 bases lying between them. Germline-derived CDR1 and CDR2 are SGHDN and FVKESK. The CDR3 runs to 13 residues. This chain's CDR3 is CASRRGGASGYTF. The DNA for the CDR3 is TGTGCCAGCCGCCGGGGGGGCGCGTCGGGCTACACCTTC.

The chain couples TRBV4-2 to TRBJ1-1; TRBD1 agrees at 8 bases. The germline V gene has CDR1 LGHNA and CDR2 YNFKEQ. The trim removed 5 bases at V and 1 base at J, leaving 9 bases unmatched. This CDR3 has 16 amino acids. CDR3 region: CASSSVRTGPNTEAFF. CDR3 bases: TGTGCCAGCAGCTCCGTCCGGACAGGGCCGAACACTGAAGCTTTCTTT.

The rearrangement uses TRBV7-9 and TRBJ1-4; D perhaps matches TRBD1 (5 bases). The V end lost 5 bases, the J end lost 8 bases, and 6 bases lay between the germline ends. Germline CDR1 SEHNR, CDR2 FQNEAQ (reference sequence). CDR3 length equals 11 residues. The CDR3, as DNA: TGTGCCAGCAGCGGGGGGGAAAAACTGTTTTTT. This codes for CASSGGEKLFF.